The following is a T cell receptor (beta chain) sequence with its context. This clone showed up just once. The target of this receptor is not known. No much larger clone is present one base from it, and per-base qualities are unavailable. TCRbeta CDR3 regions were amplified from genomic DNA by means of the immunoSEQ Assay, a bias-controlled multiplex PCR. From the authors' description of their analysis: The number of nucleated cells in each sample was estimated from the amplification of reference gene primers within the assay. To quantify the absolute abundance of each unique TCRbeta CDR3 rearrangement, sequence reads were collapsed and filtered. For each sample, productive Simpson clonality was calculated as the square root of Simpson's diversity index across productive rearrangements. TCRdb holds this immuneACCESS table with in-frame rearrangements only. Some clones are missing; in checked studies, unresolved V genes explain under half, and the rest has no known cause. V, J and clone size reflect that table, while D and trimming were determined from the DNA. Within this sample are 90,000 or so clones, with 81% of them counted one time only. Approximately 23% of the sample comes from the top ten.

Whole blood was collected in K2EDTA tubes by collaborating institutions according to the institutions' own protocols. For TCRbeta analysis, collaborator samples were shipped as frozen whole blood, as isolated PBMCs, or as DNA extracted from either sample type. V is cut back by 7 bases and J by 1 base, with 15 bases in the junction unmatched. The CDR3 goes from the cysteine to the phenylalanine over 17 residues. Just CDR3 DNA is preserved here, 51 bases in frame from base 1. For CDR1 and CDR2, the germline V gene lists SNHLY and FYNNEI. The entry originates in a study of blood T cell repertoires in COVID-19 (TCRdb year 2020). About the study as a whole: Samples covering the acute and convalescent phases of COVID-19 were provided by collaborators in the United States, Italy and Spain. The material from the prospective study consisted of cDNA or gDNA derived from T cells, B-cell-depleted T cells, or PBMCs. The sample metadata nearly always contained a de-identified subject ID, COVID-19 status, age in years and sex. HLA class I and class II types, where available, came from metadata supplied by the sample provider rather than from assay-based typing. The dataset comprised deeply sampled blood TCRbeta repertoires from subjects exposed to, actively infected with, or recovered from COVID-19. A freely available public database, intended as a resource for researchers studying the immune response to SARS-CoV-2, is where the repertoires were released. Samples came from the ongoing ImmuneRACE study (first 160 participants) plus 1,254 subjects from 6 global collaborators.

Study-wide conclusions, independent of this receptor: The quantity of clinical and demographic metadata differed by source and by participant and was supplied without curation.

The sequence links TRBV2 to TRBJ2-5; 7 nucleotides in the junction match TRBD2. Sequenced input: peripheral blood. This TCR derives from a man at least 80 years old with active or convalescent COVID-19. The sequenced DNA is TGTGCCAGCATGGGTCCCCGGGGAGGGGAGTTCCAAGAGACCCAGTACTTC. Translated, it gives CASMGPRGGEFQETQYF. With all but the CDR3 taken from the reference TRBV2 and TRBJ2-5 genes, the full variable domain is: EPEVTQTPSHQVTQMGQEVILRCVPISNHLYFYWYRQILGQKVEFLVSFYNNEISEKSEIFDDQFSVERPDGSNFTLKIRSTKLEDSAMYFCASMGPRGGEFQETQYFGPGTRLLVL.